These T cell receptor beta chains were read from a single sample in a study of early T cells in non-severe SARS-CoV-2 infection. MiXCR, applied by TCRdb to the 5' RACE reads, yields one record per CDR3 protein. The sample carries 66,000 or so distinct CDR3 sequences, roughly a tenth recorded once. Sequenced sample: whole blood. All receptors come from an adult who was a healthcare worker with PCR-confirmed SARS-CoV-2 infection or an uninfected control (not recorded which). CDR3s include the opening cysteine and the closing phenylalanine or tryptophan. D genes are given only for firm matches. Clone sizes are given selectively: once, few, many, or a class where the clone is expanded.

J gene: TRBJ2-3; D gene: -; clone size: many; CDR3 length: 11; V gene: TRBV10-3; CDR3 DNA: TGTGCCATCAGTGACAAGGATACGCAGTATTTT; CDR3 protein: CAISDKDTQYF
J gene: TRBJ2-1; D gene: TRBD2; clone size: many; CDR3 length: 14; V gene: TRBV7-9; CDR3 DNA: TGTGCCAGCAGATTGCTAGCGGGGGGCAATGAGCAGTTCTTC; CDR3 protein: CASRLLAGGNEQFF
J gene: TRBJ2-3; D gene: -; clone size: -; CDR3 length: 14; V gene: TRBV20-1; CDR3 DNA: TGCAGTGCGGCCCGGACGGGGGGCACAGATACGCAGTATTTT; CDR3 protein: CSAARTGGTDTQYF
J gene: TRBJ1-6; D gene: -; clone size: many; CDR3 length: 15; V gene: TRBV7-8; CDR3 DNA: TGTGCCAGCAGCTTATCTGCGGGCCGAAATTCACCCCTCCATTTT; CDR3 protein: CASSLSAGRNSPLHF
J gene: TRBJ1-6; D gene: TRBD1; clone size: many; CDR3 length: 17; V gene: TRBV27; CDR3 DNA: TGTGCCAGCAGTTCACCCTCCCGGGACAGGAATAATTCACCCCTCCACTTT; CDR3 protein: CASSSPSRDRNNSPLHF
J gene: TRBJ1-2; D gene: -; clone size: -; CDR3 length: 15; V gene: TRBV11-2; CDR3 DNA: TGTGCCAGCAGCTTAGATGGTGGGGTCGGCCATGGCTACACCTTC; CDR3 protein: CASSLDGGVGHGYTF
J gene: TRBJ2-5; D gene: TRBD2; clone size: many; CDR3 length: 14; V gene: TRBV5-6; CDR3 DNA: TGTGCCAGCAGCCTAGCGGGGGGCCCAGAGACCCAGTACTTC; CDR3 protein: CASSLAGGPETQYF
J gene: TRBJ2-7; D gene: TRBD2; clone size: few; CDR3 length: 13; V gene: TRBV6-6; CDR3 DNA: TGTGCCAGCACCATAGCGGGGCCCTACGAGCAGTACTTC; CDR3 protein: CASTIAGPYEQYF
J gene: TRBJ2-5; D gene: -; clone size: -; CDR3 length: 15; V gene: TRBV6-2/TRBV6-3; CDR3 DNA: TGTGCCAGCAGCCCGGAGCACCCACCCCAGGAGACCCAGTACTTC; CDR3 protein: CASSPEHPPQETQYF
J gene: TRBJ1-1; D gene: -; clone size: many; CDR3 length: 13; V gene: TRBV29-1; CDR3 DNA: TGCAGCGTTGGTATTGGGGAGAACACTGAAGCTTTCTTT; CDR3 protein: CSVGIGENTEAFF
J gene: TRBJ2-2; D gene: -; clone size: many; CDR3 length: 13; V gene: TRBV27; CDR3 DNA: TGTGCCAGCAGTCTTGTTGGGAGCGGGGAGCTGTTTTTT; CDR3 protein: CASSLVGSGELFF
J gene: TRBJ1-5; D gene: -; clone size: few; CDR3 length: 14; V gene: TRBV6-2/TRBV6-3; CDR3 DNA: TGTGCCAGCAGGCGCGACAATAGCAATCAGCCCCAGCATTTT; CDR3 protein: CASRRDNSNQPQHF
J gene: TRBJ1-4; D gene: -; clone size: many; CDR3 length: 14; V gene: TRBV5-5; CDR3 DNA: TGTGCCAGCAGCTTAGGACACAGAAATGAAAAACTGTTTTTT; CDR3 protein: CASSLGHRNEKLFF
J gene: TRBJ2-1; D gene: TRBD2; clone size: -; CDR3 length: 14; V gene: TRBV7-8; CDR3 DNA: TGTGCCAGCAGCTTAAGCGGGGCCTACAATGAGCAGTTCTTC; CDR3 protein: CASSLSGAYNEQFF
J gene: TRBJ1-1; D gene: -; clone size: many; CDR3 length: 14; V gene: TRBV19; CDR3 DNA: TGTGCCAGTAGTATTGGCAGCATGAACACTGAAGCTTTCTTT; CDR3 protein: CASSIGSMNTEAFF
J gene: TRBJ2-1; D gene: TRBD2; clone size: many; CDR3 length: 15; V gene: TRBV19; CDR3 DNA: TGTGCCAGTAGTCTTAGCGGGGGGGCCTACAATGAGCAGTTCTTC; CDR3 protein: CASSLSGGAYNEQFF
J gene: TRBJ1-1; D gene: -; clone size: few; CDR3 length: 16; V gene: TRBV12-3/TRBV12-4; CDR3 DNA: TGTGCCAGCAGGGCGGGTCTGCTCCGTACCAACACTGAAGCTTTCTTT; CDR3 protein: CASRAGLLRTNTEAFF
J gene: TRBJ2-1; D gene: -; clone size: -; CDR3 length: 15; V gene: TRBV5-1; CDR3 DNA: TGCGCCAGCAGCTGGCTTGGCGGTGCCTACAATGAGCGGTTCTTC; CDR3 protein: CASSWLGGAYNERFF
J gene: TRBJ2-5; D gene: TRBD1; clone size: -; CDR3 length: 13; V gene: TRBV12-3/TRBV12-4; CDR3 DNA: TGTGCCAGCAGTCCAGGGGGCCCAGAGACCCAGTACTTC; CDR3 protein: CASSPGGPETQYF
J gene: TRBJ2-6; D gene: -; clone size: many; CDR3 length: 15; V gene: TRBV2; CDR3 DNA: TGTGCCAGCACTCGGGGAAGCTCTGGGGCCAACGTCCTGACTTTC; CDR3 protein: CASTRGSSGANVLTF
J gene: TRBJ1-3; D gene: -; clone size: -; CDR3 length: 12; V gene: TRBV29-1; CDR3 DNA: TGCAGCGTAATCAGGGGAGGAAACACCATATATTTT; CDR3 protein: CSVIRGGNTIYF
J gene: TRBJ1-2; D gene: -; clone size: -; CDR3 length: 19; V gene: TRBV12-3/TRBV12-4; CDR3 DNA: TGTGCCAGCAGTTTAGCGTCCCCCACAGGGTGGCCCGCTAACTATGGCTACACCTTC; CDR3 protein: CASSLASPTGWPANYGYTF
J gene: TRBJ2-7; D gene: TRBD1; clone size: many; CDR3 length: 14; V gene: TRBV6-5; CDR3 DNA: TGTGCCAGCAGTTACCACCACGACAGGGGTGAGCAGTACTTC; CDR3 protein: CASSYHHDRGEQYF
J gene: TRBJ2-5; D gene: TRBD1; clone size: -; CDR3 length: 15; V gene: TRBV18; CDR3 DNA: TGTGCCAGCTCACCCGACAGGGTCAACCAAGAGACCCAGTACTTC; CDR3 protein: CASSPDRVNQETQYF
J gene: TRBJ1-3; D gene: -; clone size: many; CDR3 length: 16; V gene: TRBV7-9; CDR3 DNA: TGTGCCAGCAGCTTAGGGGTCAACAGGCACGGAAACACCATATATTTT; CDR3 protein: CASSLGVNRHGNTIYF
J gene: TRBJ2-1; D gene: -; clone size: -; CDR3 length: 14; V gene: TRBV2; CDR3 DNA: TGTGCCAGCAGGTCCCAGCCCAACTCCAATGAGCAGTTCTTC; CDR3 protein: CASRSQPNSNEQFF
J gene: TRBJ2-7; D gene: -; clone size: few; CDR3 length: 16; V gene: TRBV14; CDR3 DNA: TGTGCCAGCAGCCAAGATGGGACTGGCTTCTCCTACGAGCAGTACTTC; CDR3 protein: CASSQDGTGFSYEQYF
J gene: TRBJ2-7; D gene: -; clone size: -; CDR3 length: 15; V gene: TRBV18; CDR3 DNA: TGTGCCAGCTCCTCCGGACAGCAGGAAGCCTACGAGCAGTACTTC; CDR3 protein: CASSSGQQEAYEQYF
J gene: TRBJ1-1; D gene: TRBD1; clone size: many; CDR3 length: 17; V gene: TRBV12-3/TRBV12-4; CDR3 DNA: TGTGCCAGCAGTTTAATCGACAGGGGATCGATGAACACTGAAGCTTTCTTT; CDR3 protein: CASSLIDRGSMNTEAFF
J gene: TRBJ2-2; D gene: TRBD1; clone size: few; CDR3 length: 16; V gene: TRBV5-1; CDR3 DNA: TGCGCCAGCAGCTTGGGACAGGGGGCAGGCACCGGGGAGCTGTTTTTT; CDR3 protein: CASSLGQGAGTGELFF
J gene: TRBJ1-2; D gene: -; clone size: many; CDR3 length: 14; V gene: TRBV2; CDR3 DNA: TGTGCCAGCACCGGGCCCCCATTGGGGTATGGCTACACCTTC; CDR3 protein: CASTGPPLGYGYTF
J gene: TRBJ2-3; D gene: TRBD2; clone size: many; CDR3 length: 14; V gene: TRBV5-4; CDR3 DNA: TGTGCCACCCTTAGCGGGGGCCGCACAGATACGCAGTATTTT; CDR3 protein: CATLSGGRTDTQYF
J gene: TRBJ2-3; D gene: -; clone size: few; CDR3 length: 15; V gene: TRBV4-2; CDR3 DNA: TGTGCCAGCAGCCCTAGGGGGGGAGGCGATGTTACGCAGTATTTT; CDR3 protein: CASSPRGGGDVTQYF
J gene: TRBJ2-7; D gene: TRBD1; clone size: -; CDR3 length: 14; V gene: TRBV10-3; CDR3 DNA: TGTGCCATCAGCAGAACCGGGACAGGGGGCGAGCAGTACTTC; CDR3 protein: CAISRTGTGGEQYF
J gene: TRBJ1-4; D gene: TRBD1; clone size: many; CDR3 length: 16; V gene: TRBV3-1; CDR3 DNA: TGTGCCAGCAGCCAACCCGGGACAGGGGCAAATCAAAAACTGTTTTTT; CDR3 protein: CASSQPGTGANQKLFF
J gene: TRBJ1-1; D gene: -; clone size: many; CDR3 length: 12; V gene: TRBV27; CDR3 DNA: TGTGCCAGCAGCAGAAGTGGCACTGAAGCTTTCTTT; CDR3 protein: CASSRSGTEAFF
J gene: TRBJ1-3; D gene: -; clone size: many; CDR3 length: 16; V gene: TRBV6-6; CDR3 DNA: TGTGCCAGCAGTTTGACAGGCCTCAGGTCTGGAAACACCATATATTTT; CDR3 protein: CASSLTGLRSGNTIYF
J gene: TRBJ2-1; D gene: -; clone size: -; CDR3 length: 13; V gene: TRBV29-1; CDR3 DNA: TGCAGCGCCGGGGGTCGTACCTACAATGAGCAGTTCTTC; CDR3 protein: CSAGGRTYNEQFF